This T cell receptor beta chain is from a study of shared clonotypes between healthy human individuals. Study observations and caveats: Clonotype sharing across several donors was observed for 4% to 6.5% of naive CD4 clonotypes.

A remark on this clone: Its antigen is currently unknown.

Naive CD8 cells were CD45RO-negative, positively selected for CCR7, excluding terminally differentiated effector memory CD45RA+ cells. The V end lost 2 bases, the J end lost 4 bases, and 22 bases lay between the germline ends. Germline loops: CDR1 SNHLY, CDR2 FYNNEI. This CDR3 spans 18 amino acids. For each subset, genomic DNA was distributed in equal portions over several immunoSEQ plates. The repertoire was sequenced with immunoSEQ multiplex PCR; TCRdb's copy has only in-frame clones and lacks some. The sample contains around 2,000,000 clones, about 94% of which appear only once. This receptor was taken from a man aged 18 to 29 in good health. Sequencing input: naive CD8+ T cells sorted from blood. V and J are TRBV2 and TRBJ2-3, with D perhaps given as TRBD1 or TRBD2 (5 bases each). Written as DNA, the CDR3 is TGTGCCAGCAGTGAATATGCGGGTGGGACCTACAATGCAGATACGCAGTATTTT. This gives the protein CASSEYAGGTYNADTQYF.